This entry concerns a single T cell receptor beta chain. In this sample, this clone turned up a few times. Its antigen is unknown. Base-call qualities are not available, and no considerably larger clone is one nucleotide away. These data originate in a study of identifying expanded T cells in peripheral blood (dated by TCRdb to the late 2010s). Turning to the overall study: Technical replicates were generated by sequencing separate aliquots of the same genomic DNA pool, with four replicates compared pairwise.

No immune events such as infections were documented for the healthy donors during the collection period. To calibrate time-dependent variance in a beta-binomial model of T-cell clone differential abundance, blood repertoires from healthy donors were used as a training cohort. The training cohort included around ten healthy donors, of whom 3 were female and 7 were male. An age range of roughly 29 to 70 years, with an average of about 43 years, was recorded for the donors. Whole blood, obtained from a commercial supplier, was collected from each healthy donor at three time points spaced approximately two weeks apart. For immunosequencing, genomic DNA was extracted from unsorted whole blood. Per the germline V gene, MDHEN is the CDR1 and SYDVKM is the CDR2. The CDR3 spans 10 residues, from the cysteine through the phenylalanine. The read is trimmed to its CDR3 DNA, 30 bases read in frame from base 1. Trimming takes 7 bases from V and 6 bases from J, and the germline ends sit 6 bases apart.

TCRbeta CDR3 regions were profiled with the immunoSEQ Assay using bias-controlled multiplex PCR amplification of genomic DNA. In the paper's pipeline: To quantify the absolute abundance of each unique TCRbeta CDR3 region, the sequences were collapsed and filtered. Differential abundance was assessed using a binomial (Fisher-equivalent) model and a beta-binomial model in which time-dependent variance fitted from healthy donors was added. Clones with fewer than 5 combined templates were removed, and a clone was called differentially abundant if the clone's Benjamini-Hochberg FDR was below 0.01. The form v = (b*log(k)+a)^2 was used to model beta-binomial variance as a function of total template count across the two samples. TCRdb took this table from immuneACCESS and kept in-frame rearrangements with V and J called. Such tables lack part of the clones; where checked against another copy, unresolved V genes explain under half of the gap, and the rest is unexplained. Clone size and the V and J calls come from that table; the DNA yielded D and trimming. In this sample the table shows around 100,000 clones, 75% to 90% of which occur a single time. The ten largest clones take up around 5% of the sample.

Broader findings and caveats from the paper: Across all healthy-donor time intervals, the beta-binomial model significantly cut both the number of clones called differentially abundant and the false-positive rate. In all healthy donors, the variance in clone template counts between samples taken roughly 14 days apart rose significantly as total template count increased. About 1.3 differentially abundant clones were flagged by the binomial model between technical replicates, whereas about 15 and 18 were flagged over approximately two weeks and four weeks, respectively. The authors expected biological variance in healthy repertoires might increase further over much longer intervals such as months to years.

The TCR sequence derives from a person aged 18 to 69 in good health. Source material: blood. In this chain, TRBV28 is recombined with TRBJ1-2, with no confidently assigned D gene. CDR3 loop: CASKRNGYTF. The DNA sequence reads TGTGCCAGCAAGAGAAATGGCTACACCTTC.